Shown below are 10 T cell receptor beta chains from a single sample sequenced in a study of CD8+ T cells in alopecia areata. The sorting of pooled cutaneous lymph node cells relied on CD4, CD8alpha, NKG2D, NKG2ACE and other markers. Sequencing templates came from extracted RNA that was reverse transcribed into cDNA. Profiling relied on immunoSEQ multiplex PCR, and the TCRdb table lists in-frame clones only, not all of them. The data show 200,000 to 300,000 clones, with none appearing a single time. Sequenced input: CD4+ T cells sorted from a lymph node. These receptor sequences come from a C3H/HeJ mouse with alopecia areata. This strain's MHC haplotype is H2-k.

Turning to this clone: All gene names here are mouse names. The read ends 4 residues before the CDR3 terminus; that terminus is restored from the germline J gene. V and J are TRBV13-1 and TRBJ1-1; no clear D. CDR1 and CDR2 from the germline V gene are NSHNY and SYGAGN. The CDR3 has 12 residues. The CDR3: CASSDHKTEVFF. CDR3 bases read: TGTGCCAGCAGTGATCACAAAACA.

For this clone: These gene names are mouse names. Read data end 4 residues before the CDR3 end; the end is taken from the germline J gene. This chain links TRBV1 with TRBJ2-2, with 12 bases aligning to TRBD2. The CDR3 totals 15 residues. With 1 base clipped from V and 6 bases from J, the junction kept 0 bases outside the gene matches. The V gene's germline CDR1 is NSQYPW and CDR2 LRSPGD (reference sequence). The DNA read from the CDR3 is TGCACCTGCAGTGCAGGGACTGGGGGGGCCGGG. The encoded protein is CTCSAGTGGAG. The full CDR3 protein reads CTCSAGTGGAGQLYF.

This clone was detected a few times. These gene names are mouse names. The read ends 4 residues shy of where the CDR3 ends; the end is completed using the germline J gene. V usage is TRBV13-2 and J usage is TRBJ2-2; 7 bases fit TRBD2. The germline CDR1 and CDR2 sequences are NNHNN and SYGAGS (reference sequence). Trimming removed 0 bases from V and 2 bases from J; junction bases left unmatched: 7. CDR3 size: 17 residues. Partial CDR3 DNA: TGTGCCAGCGGTGATGCAAAATGGGGGGTTAACACCGGG. This gives the protein CASGDAKWGVNTG. In full, the CDR3 reads CASGDAKWGVNTGQLYF.

In its sample, this clone was seen a few times. These gene names are mouse names. The read stops 4 residues short of the end of the CDR3; the missing end is completed from the germline J gene. Other DNA sequences of this sample code for an identical CDR3. The chain links TRBV5 to TRBJ1-1, with TRBD1 as a possible D gene (5 bases). Trimming left V 0 bases short and J 4 bases short, with 9 bases between. Germline V gene lookup returns CDR1 LGHNA and CDR2 YNLKQL (reference sequence). The CDR3 consists of 14 residues. CDR3 bases read: TGTGCCAGCAGCCAAGAGGCTGGGGGCACA. It codes for CASSQEAGGT. The CDR3, in full, reads CASSQEAGGTEVFF.

This clone was counted a few times. The germline and genes are mouse ones. The CDR3 bases that were read are TGTGCCAGCAGTTCGACAGGGGCGATCGAC. Its translation is CASSSTGAID. The whole CDR3 sequence is CASSSTGAIDTQYF. The rearrangement links TRBV14 to TRBJ2-5, with 8 nucleotides matching TRBD1. The read finishes 4 residues shy of the CDR3 end, and the germline J gene is used to complete it. There are 14 residues in the CDR3. Germline V gene sequence: CDR1 SGHDT, CDR2 FRDEAV.

This clone was counted only a few times. Mouse gene names apply. The read ends 4 residues early relative to the CDR3; the germline J gene fills the gap. The chain couples TRBV13-3 to TRBJ2-3; a weak D match, TRBD1 (6 bases). CDR1 NNHDY and CDR2 SYVADS come from the germline V gene. The ends were cut back, 1 base at V and 1 base at J, with 10 bases in the middle. This CDR3 is 15 amino acids long. Partial CDR3 DNA: TGTGCCAGCAGTGATAGGGGGAAGGGTGCAGAA. Amino acids: CASSDRGKGAE. The complete CDR3 sequence is CASSDRGKGAETLYF.

A few counts support this clone. This may come from a read error, since a much larger clone is one base off. Gene and germline names: mouse. The read terminates 4 residues ahead of where the CDR3 ends, so the germline J gene completes it. Other DNA sequences in the sample encode the same CDR3. This rearrangement joins TRBV13-1 to TRBJ2-7, with D tentatively TRBD2 (6 bases). V was pared by 1 base and J by 0 bases, with 8 bases between. CDR3 length: 14 residues. The germline CDR1 and CDR2 sequences are NSHNY and SYGAGN. CDR3 DNA (partial): TGTGCCAGCAGTGATCCGGGGGGCTCCTAT. Translated, it gives CASSDPGGSY. The entire CDR3 protein reads CASSDPGGSYEQYF.

Notes on this clone: Germline and genes here are mouse. The CDR3 end lies 4 residues beyond the end of the read and is filled in from the germline J gene. The chain couples TRBV1 to TRBJ2-3, with D possibly matching TRBD2 (6 bases). Germline V gene lookup returns CDR1 NSQYPW and CDR2 LRSPGD (reference sequence). This CDR3 spans 16 amino acids. Trimming pared 3 bases from V and 0 bases from J, leaving 13 bases between. CDR3 in amino acids: CTCSAPTGTSAETLYF. Partial CDR3 DNA: TGCACCTGCAGTGCGCCCACTGGGACTAGTGCAGAA.

This clone has a handful of counts. The listed genes are named as in mouse. The same CDR3 also results from other DNA sequences found in this sample. The CDR3 protein is CASSGTGKNTGQLYF. Incomplete CDR3 DNA: TGTGCCAGCTCCGGGACAGGGAAGAACACCGGG. V usage is TRBV19 and J usage is TRBJ2-2; TRBD1 aligns across 9 bases. The read falls 4 residues short of the CDR3 end, and the missing part is taken from the germline J gene. With 7 bases clipped from V and 2 bases from J, the junction kept 6 bases outside the gene matches. The CDR3 runs 15 residues. Looked up from germline, CDR1 is FNHDT and CDR2 is SITEND (reference sequence).

Remarks on this clone: Mouse germline and gene names are used. Read data end 4 residues before the CDR3 end; the end is taken from the germline J gene. V is TRBV13-3 and J is TRBJ2-2; a possible D gene is TRBD1 (5 bases). The V gene lost 5 bases and the J gene lost 4 bases, with 9 bases spanning the gap. The CDR3 extends over 13 amino acids. Germline-derived CDR1 and CDR2 are NNHDY and SYVADS. The CDR3 reads CASSQGATGQLYF. The CDR3 bases that were read are TGTGCCAGCAGCCAGGGAGCCACCGGG.